This TCR beta chain comes out of a study of blood T cell repertoires in COVID-19. This CDR3 has 17 amino acids. Germline assignment: CDR1 LNHDA and CDR2 SQIVND (reference sequence). Trimming removed 1 base from V and 6 bases from J; junction bases left unmatched: 9. The repertoire was sequenced with immunoSEQ multiplex PCR; TCRdb's copy has only in-frame clones and lacks some. The sample consists of 250,000 to 400,000 clones, 85% to 90% of them appearing once. The genes are TRBV19 and TRBJ1-6, with TRBD1 identical over 7 bases. The receptor was isolated from a woman between 25 and 40 years old with COVID-19, enrolled during active disease. Material: peripheral blood. The CDR3 here is CASSIVSPGQSNSPLHF. CDR3 bases: TGTGCCAGTAGTATAGTTTCGCCGGGACAGAGTAATTCACCCCTCCACTTT. Looking up the rest from reference TRBV19 and TRBJ1-6 gives the full variable domain: DGGITQSPKYLFRKEGQNVTLSCEQNLNHDAMYWYRQDPGQGLRLIYYSQIVNDFQKGDIAEGYSVSREKKESFPLTVTSAQKNPTAFYLCASSIVSPGQSNSPLHFGNGTRLTVT.